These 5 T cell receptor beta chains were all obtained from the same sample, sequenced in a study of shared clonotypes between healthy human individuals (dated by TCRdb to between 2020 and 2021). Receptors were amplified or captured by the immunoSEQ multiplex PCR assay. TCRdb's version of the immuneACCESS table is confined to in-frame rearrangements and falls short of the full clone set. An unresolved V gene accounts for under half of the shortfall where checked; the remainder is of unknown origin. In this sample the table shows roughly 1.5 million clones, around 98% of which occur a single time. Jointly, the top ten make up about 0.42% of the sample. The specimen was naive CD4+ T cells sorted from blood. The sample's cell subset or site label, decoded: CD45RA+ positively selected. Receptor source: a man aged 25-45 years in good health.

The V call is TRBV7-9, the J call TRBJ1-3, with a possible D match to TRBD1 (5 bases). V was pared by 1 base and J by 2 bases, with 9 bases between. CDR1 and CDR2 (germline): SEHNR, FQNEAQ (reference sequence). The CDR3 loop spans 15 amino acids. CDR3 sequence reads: CASSLGSTAGNTIYF. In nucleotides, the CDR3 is TGTGCCAGCAGCTTAGGATCGACAGCTGGAAACACCATATATTTT.

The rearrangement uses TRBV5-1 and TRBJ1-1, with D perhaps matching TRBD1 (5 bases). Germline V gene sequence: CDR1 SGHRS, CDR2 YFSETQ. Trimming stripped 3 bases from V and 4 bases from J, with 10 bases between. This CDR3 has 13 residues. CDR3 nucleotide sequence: TGCGCCAGCAGCTCCCCGGGGGGCACTGAAGCTTTCTTT. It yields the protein CASSSPGGTEAFF.

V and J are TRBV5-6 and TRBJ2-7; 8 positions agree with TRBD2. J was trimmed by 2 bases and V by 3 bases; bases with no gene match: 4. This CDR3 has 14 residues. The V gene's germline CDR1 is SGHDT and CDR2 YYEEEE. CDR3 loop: CASSSSGLTYEQYF. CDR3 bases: TGTGCCAGCAGCTCTAGCGGGCTGACCTACGAGCAGTACTTC.

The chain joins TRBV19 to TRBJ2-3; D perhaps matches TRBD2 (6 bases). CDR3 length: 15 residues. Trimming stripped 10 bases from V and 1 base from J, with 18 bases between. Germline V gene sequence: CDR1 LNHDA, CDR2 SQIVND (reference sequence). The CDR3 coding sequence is TGTGCCACCAAAGTGGGCCCGGGAGGCACAGATACGCAGTATTTT. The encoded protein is CATKVGPGGTDTQYF.

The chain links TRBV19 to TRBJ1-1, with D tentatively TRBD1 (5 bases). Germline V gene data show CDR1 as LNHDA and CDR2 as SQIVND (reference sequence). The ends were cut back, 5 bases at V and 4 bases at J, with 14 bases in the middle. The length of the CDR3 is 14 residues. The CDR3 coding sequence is TGTGCCAGTAGTGTAAAGCCAGGGACCACTGAAGCTTTCTTT. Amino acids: CASSVKPGTTEAFF.